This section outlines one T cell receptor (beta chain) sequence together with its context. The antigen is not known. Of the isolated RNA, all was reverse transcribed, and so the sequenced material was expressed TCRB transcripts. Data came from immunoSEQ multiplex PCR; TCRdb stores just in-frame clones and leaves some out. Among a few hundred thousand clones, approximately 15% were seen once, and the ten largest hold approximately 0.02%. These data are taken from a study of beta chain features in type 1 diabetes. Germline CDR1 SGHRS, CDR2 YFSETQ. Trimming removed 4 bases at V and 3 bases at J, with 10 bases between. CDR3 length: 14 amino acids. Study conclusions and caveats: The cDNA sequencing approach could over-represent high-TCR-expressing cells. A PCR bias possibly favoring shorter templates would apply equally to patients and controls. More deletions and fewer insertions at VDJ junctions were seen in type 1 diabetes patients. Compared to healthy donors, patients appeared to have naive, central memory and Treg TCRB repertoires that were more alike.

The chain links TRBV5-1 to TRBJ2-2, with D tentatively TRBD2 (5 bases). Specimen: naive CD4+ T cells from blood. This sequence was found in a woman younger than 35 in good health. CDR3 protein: CASSRGLDTGELFF. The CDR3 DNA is TGCGCCAGCAGCCGCGGACTGGACACCGGGGAGCTGTTTTTT. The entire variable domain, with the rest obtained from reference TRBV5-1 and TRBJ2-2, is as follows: KAGVTQTPRYLIKTRGQQVTLSCSPISGHRSVSWYQQTPGQGLQFLFEYFSETQRNKGNFPGRFSGRQFSNSRSEMNVSTLELGDSALYLCASSRGLDTGELFFGEGSRLTVL.